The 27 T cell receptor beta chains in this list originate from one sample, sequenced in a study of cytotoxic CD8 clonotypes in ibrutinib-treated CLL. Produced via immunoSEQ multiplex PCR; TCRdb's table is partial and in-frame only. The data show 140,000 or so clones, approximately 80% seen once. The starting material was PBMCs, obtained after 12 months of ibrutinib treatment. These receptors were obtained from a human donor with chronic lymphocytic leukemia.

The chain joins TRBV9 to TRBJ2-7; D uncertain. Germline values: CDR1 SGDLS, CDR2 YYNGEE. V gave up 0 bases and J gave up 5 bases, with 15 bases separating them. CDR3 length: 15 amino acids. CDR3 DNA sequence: TGTGCCAGCAGCGTAGGGGTGAACCTTAGAAACGAGCAGTACTTC. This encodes CASSVGVNLRNEQYF.

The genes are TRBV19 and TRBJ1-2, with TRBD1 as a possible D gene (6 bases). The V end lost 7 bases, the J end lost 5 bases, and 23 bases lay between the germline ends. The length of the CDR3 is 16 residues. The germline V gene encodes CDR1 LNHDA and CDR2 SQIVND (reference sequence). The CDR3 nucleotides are TGTGCCAGTACCCCGCTGAGGGGGGGCGATCGATATGGCTACACCTTC. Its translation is CASTPLRGGDRYGYTF.

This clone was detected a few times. CDR3 residues: CASSPRTGVGQPQHF. The DNA for the CDR3 is TGTGCCAGCAGCCCGAGGACAGGGGTAGGGCAGCCCCAGCATTTT. The chain recombines TRBV9 with TRBJ1-5; TRBD1 agrees at 9 bases. CDR3 size: 15 residues. The V and J ends lost 4 bases and 7 bases, in that order; junction bases with no gene match: 9. Germline-derived CDR1 and CDR2 are SGDLS and YYNGEE.

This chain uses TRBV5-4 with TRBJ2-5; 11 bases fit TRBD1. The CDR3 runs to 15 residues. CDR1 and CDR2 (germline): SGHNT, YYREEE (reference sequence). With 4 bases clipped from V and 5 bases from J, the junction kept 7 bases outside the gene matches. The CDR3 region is CASSTQDRGRETQYF. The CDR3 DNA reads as TGTGCCAGCAGCACCCAGGACAGGGGGCGCGAGACCCAGTACTTC.

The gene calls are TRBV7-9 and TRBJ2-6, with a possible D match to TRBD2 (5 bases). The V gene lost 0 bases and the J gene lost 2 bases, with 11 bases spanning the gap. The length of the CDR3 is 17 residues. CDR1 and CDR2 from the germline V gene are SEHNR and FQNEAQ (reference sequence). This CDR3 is CASSLARVRAGANVLTF. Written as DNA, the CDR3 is TGTGCCAGCAGCTTAGCGAGAGTGAGGGCTGGGGCCAACGTCCTGACTTTC.

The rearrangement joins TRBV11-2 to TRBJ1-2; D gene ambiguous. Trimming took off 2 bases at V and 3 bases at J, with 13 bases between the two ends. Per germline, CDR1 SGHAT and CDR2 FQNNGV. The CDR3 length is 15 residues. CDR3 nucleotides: TGTGCCAGCAGCTTAAGAGGGTGGGCAGACTATGGCTACACCTTC. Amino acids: CASSLRGWADYGYTF.

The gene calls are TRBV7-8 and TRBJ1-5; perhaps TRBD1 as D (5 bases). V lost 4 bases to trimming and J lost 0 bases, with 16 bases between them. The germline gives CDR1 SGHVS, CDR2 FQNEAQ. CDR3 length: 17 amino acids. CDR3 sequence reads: CASSSRTRVLSNQPQHF. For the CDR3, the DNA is TGTGCCAGCAGCTCCCGCACCAGGGTACTTAGCAATCAGCCCCAGCATTTT.

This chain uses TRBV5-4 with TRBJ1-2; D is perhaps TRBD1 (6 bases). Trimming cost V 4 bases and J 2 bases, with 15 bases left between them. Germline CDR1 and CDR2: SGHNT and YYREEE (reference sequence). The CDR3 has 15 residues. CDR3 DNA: TGTGCCAGCAGCCCCGTTCCAGGGGAGAACTATGGCTACACCTTC. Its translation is CASSPVPGENYGYTF.

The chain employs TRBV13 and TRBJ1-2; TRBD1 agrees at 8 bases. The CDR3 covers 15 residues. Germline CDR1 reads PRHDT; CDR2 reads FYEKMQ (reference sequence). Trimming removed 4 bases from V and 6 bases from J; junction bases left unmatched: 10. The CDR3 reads CASSYRTTGDDGYTF. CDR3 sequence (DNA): TGTGCCAGCAGCTACCGAACGACAGGGGATGATGGCTACACCTTC. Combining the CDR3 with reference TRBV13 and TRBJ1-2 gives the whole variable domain AAGVIQSPRHLIKEKRETATLKCYPIPRHDTVYWYQQGPGQDPQFLISFYEKMQSDKGSIPDRFSAQQFSDYHSELNMSSLELGDSALYFCASSYRTTGDDGYTFGSGTRLTVV.

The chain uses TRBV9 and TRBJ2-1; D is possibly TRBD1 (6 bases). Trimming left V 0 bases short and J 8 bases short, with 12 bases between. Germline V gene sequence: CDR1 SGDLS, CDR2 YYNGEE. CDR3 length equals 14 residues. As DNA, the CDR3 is TGTGCCAGCAGCGTAGTAGGAGCAGGGGATGAGCAGTTCTTC. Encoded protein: CASSVVGAGDEQFF.

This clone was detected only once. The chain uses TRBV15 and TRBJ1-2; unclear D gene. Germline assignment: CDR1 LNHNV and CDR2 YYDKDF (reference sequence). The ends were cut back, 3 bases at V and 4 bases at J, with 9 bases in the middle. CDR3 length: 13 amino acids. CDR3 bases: TGTGCCACCAGCAGGGAGGGATTCTATGGCTACACCTTC. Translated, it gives CATSREGFYGYTF. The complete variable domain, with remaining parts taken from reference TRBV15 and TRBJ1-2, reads DAMVIQNPRYQVTQFGKPVTLSCSQTLNHNVMYWYQQKSSQAPKLLFHYYDKDFNNEADTPDNFQSRRPNTSFCFLDIRSPGLGDTAMYLCATSREGFYGYTFGSGTRLTVV.

The CDR3 loop is CASSSGGANTGELFF. CDR3 coding DNA: TGTGCCAGCAGTTCAGGGGGCGCGAACACCGGGGAGCTGTTTTTT. The genes are TRBV6-1 and TRBJ2-2; TRBD1 matches 8 bases. Germline V gene data show CDR1 as MNHNS and CDR2 as SASEGT. After removal of 5 bases from V and 0 bases from J, the junction contained 2 bases not matched to a gene. This CDR3 is built from 15 residues.

In DNA form, the CDR3 reads TGTGCCATCAGTAGGGCAGGGACTAATCCCCAAACTAACTATGGCTACACCTTC. It yields the protein CAISRAGTNPQTNYGYTF. V and J are TRBV10-3 and TRBJ1-2; a possible D gene is TRBD1 (5 bases). The ends were cut back, 5 bases at V and 0 bases at J, with 22 bases in the middle. This CDR3 region has 18 residues. Germline CDR1 and CDR2: ENHRY and SYGVKD.

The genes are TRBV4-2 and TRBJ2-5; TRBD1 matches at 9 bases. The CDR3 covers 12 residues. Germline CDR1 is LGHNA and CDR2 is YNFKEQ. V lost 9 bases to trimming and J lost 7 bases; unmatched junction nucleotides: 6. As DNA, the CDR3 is TGTGCCAGTGGACAGGGGAGGGGGACCCAGTACTTC. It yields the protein CASGQGRGTQYF.

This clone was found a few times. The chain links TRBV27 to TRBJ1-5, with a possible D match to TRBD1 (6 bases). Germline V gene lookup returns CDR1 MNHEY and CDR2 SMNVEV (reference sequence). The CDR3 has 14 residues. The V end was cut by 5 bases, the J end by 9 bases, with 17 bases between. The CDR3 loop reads CASSIGQPGTPQHF. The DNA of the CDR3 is TGTGCCAGCAGTATCGGACAGCCCGGTACGCCCCAGCATTTT.

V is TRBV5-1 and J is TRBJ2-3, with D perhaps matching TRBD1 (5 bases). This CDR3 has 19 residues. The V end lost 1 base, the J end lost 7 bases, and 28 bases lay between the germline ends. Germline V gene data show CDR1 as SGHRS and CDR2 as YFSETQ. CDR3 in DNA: TGCGCCAGCAGCTTGTCTCTCTCGAGACTTCTAGGGGAACAAAATACGCAGTATTTT. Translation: CASSLSLSRLLGEQNTQYF.

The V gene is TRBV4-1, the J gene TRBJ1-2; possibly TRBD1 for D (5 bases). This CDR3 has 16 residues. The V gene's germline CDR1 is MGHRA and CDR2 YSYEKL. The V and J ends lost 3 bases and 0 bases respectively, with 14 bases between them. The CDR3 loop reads CASSHPARGTNYGYTF. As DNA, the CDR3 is TGCGCCAGCAGCCACCCCGCAAGGGGCACTAACTATGGCTACACCTTC.

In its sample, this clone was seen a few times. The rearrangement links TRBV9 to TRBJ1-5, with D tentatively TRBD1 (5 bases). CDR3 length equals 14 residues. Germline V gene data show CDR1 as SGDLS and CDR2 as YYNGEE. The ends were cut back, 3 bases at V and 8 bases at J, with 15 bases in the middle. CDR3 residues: CASSAHEGLEPQHF. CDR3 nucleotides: TGTGCCAGCAGCGCCCACGAGGGGCTGGAGCCCCAGCATTTT.

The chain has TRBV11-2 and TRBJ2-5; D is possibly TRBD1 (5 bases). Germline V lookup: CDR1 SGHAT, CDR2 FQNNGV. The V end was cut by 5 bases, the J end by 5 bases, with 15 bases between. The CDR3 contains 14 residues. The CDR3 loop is CASSPRRGSETQYF. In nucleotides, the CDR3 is TGTGCCAGCAGCCCCAGAAGGGGTTCGGAGACCCAGTACTTC.

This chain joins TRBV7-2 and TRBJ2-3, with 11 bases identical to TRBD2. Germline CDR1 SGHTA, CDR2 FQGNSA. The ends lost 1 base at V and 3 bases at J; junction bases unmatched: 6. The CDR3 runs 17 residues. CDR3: CASSLGELAGVTDTQYF. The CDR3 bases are TGTGCCAGCAGCTTAGGGGAACTAGCGGGAGTGACAGATACGCAGTATTTT. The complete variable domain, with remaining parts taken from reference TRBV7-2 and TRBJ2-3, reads GAGVSQSPSNKVTEKGKDVELRCDPISGHTALYWYRQSLGQGLEFLIYFQGNSAPDKSGLPSDRFSAERTGGSVSTLTIQRTQQEDSAVYLCASSLGELAGVTDTQYFGPGTRLTVL.

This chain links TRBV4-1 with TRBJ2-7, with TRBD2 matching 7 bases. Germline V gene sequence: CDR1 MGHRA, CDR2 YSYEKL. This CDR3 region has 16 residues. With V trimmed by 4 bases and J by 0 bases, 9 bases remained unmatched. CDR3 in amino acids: CASSPEGRDYSYEQYF. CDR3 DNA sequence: TGCGCCAGCAGCCCCGAGGGCCGGGACTACTCCTACGAGCAGTACTTC.

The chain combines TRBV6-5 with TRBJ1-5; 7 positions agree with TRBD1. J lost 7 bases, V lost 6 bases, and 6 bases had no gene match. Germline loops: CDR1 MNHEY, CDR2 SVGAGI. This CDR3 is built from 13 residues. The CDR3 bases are TGTGCCAGCAGCCCCAACAGGGGCCAGCCCCAGCATTTT. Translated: CASSPNRGQPQHF.

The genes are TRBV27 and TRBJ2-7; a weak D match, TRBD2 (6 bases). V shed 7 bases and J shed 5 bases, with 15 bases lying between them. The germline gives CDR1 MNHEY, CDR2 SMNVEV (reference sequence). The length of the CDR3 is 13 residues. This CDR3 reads CASKGGTLDEQYF. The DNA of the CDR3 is TGTGCCAGCAAAGGAGGGACTTTGGACGAGCAGTACTTC.

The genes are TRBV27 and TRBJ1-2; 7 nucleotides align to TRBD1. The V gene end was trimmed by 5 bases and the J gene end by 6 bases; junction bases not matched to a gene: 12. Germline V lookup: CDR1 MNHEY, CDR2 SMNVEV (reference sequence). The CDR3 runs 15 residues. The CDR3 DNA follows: TGTGCCAGCAGTCCCGGGACAGCCTGGGTTGATGGCTACACCTTC. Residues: CASSPGTAWVDGYTF.

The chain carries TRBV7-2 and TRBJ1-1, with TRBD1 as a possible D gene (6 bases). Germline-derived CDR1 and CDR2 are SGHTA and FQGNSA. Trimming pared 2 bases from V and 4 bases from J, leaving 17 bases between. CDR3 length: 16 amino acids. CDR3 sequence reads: CASSLRGGGGRTEAFF. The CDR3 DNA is TGTGCCAGCAGCTTACGAGGGGGAGGAGGTCGCACTGAAGCTTTCTTT.

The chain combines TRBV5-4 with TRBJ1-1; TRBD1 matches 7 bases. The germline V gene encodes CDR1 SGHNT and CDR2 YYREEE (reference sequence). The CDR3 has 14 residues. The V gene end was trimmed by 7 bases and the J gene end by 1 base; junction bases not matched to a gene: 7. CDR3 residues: CASSGGTANTEAFF. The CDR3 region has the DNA TGTGCCAGCTCTGGCGGGACAGCGAACACTGAAGCTTTCTTT.

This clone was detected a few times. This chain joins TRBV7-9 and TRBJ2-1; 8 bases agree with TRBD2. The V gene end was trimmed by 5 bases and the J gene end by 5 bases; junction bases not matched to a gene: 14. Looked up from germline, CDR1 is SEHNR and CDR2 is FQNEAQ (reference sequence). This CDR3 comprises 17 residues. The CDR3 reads CASSPRGGTRRHNEQFF. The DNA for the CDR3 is TGTGCCAGCAGCCCTAGGGGTGGGACTAGGAGACACAATGAGCAGTTCTTC.